The 17 T cell receptor beta chains below come from one sample, sequenced in a study of OX40 agonist ivuxolimab in advanced cancers. The data were produced by immunoSEQ multiplex PCR, yet TCRdb's version contains in-frame clones alone and is incomplete. The sample records about 73,000 clones, 85% to 90% being singletons. The sample was CD4+ or CD8+ T cells sorted from blood, taken in a trial of the OX40 agonist ivuxolimab. The receptor source for this set is an adult with an advanced solid tumor such as melanoma, head and neck, liver or kidney cancer.

The V and J genes are TRBV11-3 and TRBJ1-1; maybe TRBD1 (5 bases). This CDR3 is 13 amino acids long. With 10 bases removed from V and 1 base from J, the gap between germline ends came to 13 bases. Germline V gene sequence: CDR1 SGHNT, CDR2 YENEEA. This CDR3 reads CATLLTGNTEAFF. In DNA, the CDR3 is TGTGCCACCCTACTTACAGGGAACACTGAAGCTTTCTTT.

This clone has only a few counts. The V and J genes are TRBV6-5 and TRBJ2-7; D remains ambiguous. CDR1 and CDR2 (germline): MNHEY, SVGAGI. Between the trimmed V and J ends, which lost 5 bases and 4 bases, there was a span of 6 bases. This CDR3 has 11 residues. CDR3 sequence (DNA): TGTGCCAGCAGTAGTTTGTACGAGCAGTACTTC. Translated, it gives CASSSLYEQYF.

Of note for this clone: Compared with germline, one end of the junction differs, possibly owing to a read error. V and J are TRBV7-3 and TRBJ1-1; D is possibly TRBD1 (5 bases). Germline V CDR1 and CDR2: SGHTA, FQGTGA. CDR3 length equals 14 residues. CDR3 sequence: CAGSQRGGNTEAFF. For the CDR3, the DNA is TGTGCCGGCAGCCAGAGGGGTGGCAACACTGAAGCTTTCTTT.

This clone was observed a handful of times. The V gene is TRBV6-5, the J gene TRBJ1-2; a possible D gene is TRBD1 (6 bases). This CDR3 region has 13 residues. Deletions cut 6 bases from V and 4 bases from J, with 12 bases between. Germline assignment: CDR1 MNHEY and CDR2 SVGAGI. CDR3 nucleotides: TGTGCCAGCAGCGAAGTAGGGGGCTATGGCTACACCTTC. Amino acids: CASSEVGGYGYTF.

The DNA of the CDR3 is TGCGCCAGCAGCGGGGGATCAAAGGACGAGCAGTACTTC. This encodes CASSGGSKDEQYF. The gene calls are TRBV5-1 and TRBJ2-7; D possibly matches TRBD1 or TRBD2 (5 bases each). Germline CDR1 reads SGHRS; CDR2 reads YFSETQ. The V and J ends lost 4 bases and 5 bases respectively, with 13 bases between them. The CDR3 extends over 13 amino acids.

The V and J genes are TRBV21-1 and TRBJ2-7; the D call in the table, TRBD1, was not verified against the DNA. TRBV21-1 is tagged as a pseudogene. This CDR3 contains 14 residues. The CDR3 DNA is TGTGCCAGCAGCAAAGATAAGGCAGGGCACGAGCAGTACTTC. This translates into CASSKDKAGHEQYF.

This clone was seen once. V is TRBV5-4 and J is TRBJ2-2; 10 bases align to TRBD2. After removal of 0 bases from V and 7 bases from J, the junction contained 6 bases not matched to a gene. The CDR3 loop spans 16 amino acids. Per the germline V gene, CDR1 is SGHNT and CDR2 is YYREEE (reference sequence). The CDR3 reads CASSLAAGGPVGELFF. As DNA, the CDR3 is TGTGCCAGCAGCTTGGCAGCGGGGGGGCCAGTCGGGGAGCTGTTTTTT. Based on the CDR3 plus reference TRBV5-4 and TRBJ2-2, the full variable domain is ETGVTQSPTHLIKTRGQQVTLRCSSQSGHNTVSWYQQALGQGPQFIFQYYREEENGRGNFPPRFSGLQFPNYSSELNVNALELDDSALYLCASSLAAGGPVGELFFGEGSRLTVL.

The rearrangement joins TRBV25-1 to TRBJ1-1; weak D call: TRBD1 (5 bases). Germline CDR1 is MGHDK and CDR2 is SYGVNS. This CDR3 is built from 12 residues. Trimming took 5 bases from V and 6 from J, leaving 10 bases between them. CDR3 sequence reads: CASSQGIAEAFF. CDR3 bases: TGTGCCAGCAGTCAGGGTATCGCTGAAGCTTTCTTT.

V and J are TRBV19 and TRBJ1-2; D is uncertain. CDR3 length: 12 residues. The V and J ends lost 4 bases and 3 bases respectively, with 6 bases between them. The germline V gene encodes CDR1 LNHDA and CDR2 SQIVND (reference sequence). CDR3 loop: CASSTLDYGYTF. The CDR3 region has the DNA TGTGCCAGTAGTACCCTGGACTATGGCTACACCTTC. Full variable domain (missing parts from reference TRBV19 and TRBJ1-2): DGGITQSPKYLFRKEGQNVTLSCEQNLNHDAMYWYRQDPGQGLRLIYYSQIVNDFQKGDIAEGYSVSREKKESFPLTVTSAQKNPTAFYLCASSTLDYGYTFGSGTRLTVV.

The chain uses TRBV2 and TRBJ2-5; 11 bases align to TRBD1. The CDR3 totals 14 residues. After removal of 4 bases from V and 5 bases from J, the junction contained 3 bases not matched to a gene. Germline V gene sequence: CDR1 SNHLY, CDR2 FYNNEI. The CDR3 DNA is TGTGCCAGCAGTGGGGACAGGGGGATTGAGACCCAGTACTTC. Protein: CASSGDRGIETQYF.

The V gene is TRBV7-6, the J gene TRBJ2-2, with 14 bases that match TRBD2. The CDR3 is 16 residues long. V shed 4 bases and J 6 bases; nucleotides not matched to a gene: 4. CDR1 and CDR2 from the germline V gene are SGHVS and FNYEAQ. CDR3 region: CASSSTSGRAAGELFF. In DNA, the CDR3 is TGTGCCAGCAGCTCGACTAGCGGGAGGGCCGCCGGGGAGCTGTTTTTT. The full variable domain, rest sourced from reference TRBV7-6 and TRBJ2-2, is GAGVSQSPRYKVTKRGQDVALRCDPISGHVSLYWYRQALGQGPEFLTYFNYEAQQDKSGLPNDRFSAERPEGSISTLTIQRTEQRDSAMYRCASSSTSGRAAGELFFGEGSRLTVL.

This chain joins TRBV2 and TRBJ1-2; 9 bases map to TRBD1. Germline trimming cut 2 bases from V and 1 base from J; bases unmatched to any gene: 11. The CDR3 contains 18 residues. CDR1 is SNHLY, CDR2 FYNNEI, per germline. The CDR3 sequence is CASSENRDRDDDNYGYTF. CDR3 in DNA: TGTGCCAGCAGTGAAAACCGGGACAGGGATGATGATAACTATGGCTACACCTTC.

The genes are TRBV29-1 and TRBJ1-5; TRBD1 matches 7 bases. V lost 4 bases to trimming and J lost 0 bases; unmatched junction nucleotides: 0. This CDR3 spans 13 amino acids. The V gene's germline CDR1 is SQVTM and CDR2 ANQGSEA. CDR3 bases: TGCAGCGTTGGACAGGGTAGCAATCAGCCCCAGCATTTT. It yields the protein CSVGQGSNQPQHF.

This clone was found once. The chain couples TRBV5-4 to TRBJ2-5; D call uncertain. CDR1 and CDR2 from the germline V gene are SGHNT and YYREEE (reference sequence). The CDR3 has 14 amino acids. The V end lost 0 bases, the J end lost 2 bases, and 8 bases lay between the germline ends. The CDR3 DNA is TGTGCCAGCAGCTTGGGCCTAAAACAAGAGACCCAGTACTTC. Translated, it gives CASSLGLKQETQYF. Looking up the rest from reference TRBV5-4 and TRBJ2-5 gives the full variable domain: ETGVTQSPTHLIKTRGQQVTLRCSSQSGHNTVSWYQQALGQGPQFIFQYYREEENGRGNFPPRFSGLQFPNYSSELNVNALELDDSALYLCASSLGLKQETQYFGPGTRLLVL.

The chain combines TRBV19 with TRBJ1-5; D is unclear. This CDR3 has 14 amino acids. Germline lookup yields CDR1 LNHDA and CDR2 SQIVND (reference sequence). Trimming removed 7 bases from V and 4 bases from J, with 14 bases in between. In nucleotides, the CDR3 is TGTGCCAGTATAGGTCATTCCAAAAATCAGCCCCAGCATTTT. This sequence encodes CASIGHSKNQPQHF.

The rearrangement uses TRBV4-2 and TRBJ1-2, with 9 bases matching TRBD1. The J segment lost 6 bases and the V segment lost 3 bases, leaving 5 bases of the junction unmatched. This CDR3 is built from 14 residues. Germline loops: CDR1 LGHNA, CDR2 YNFKEQ. The CDR3 coding sequence is TGTGCCAGCAGCCAGACAGGGGGTCCGGATGGCTACACCTTC. It yields the protein CASSQTGGPDGYTF.

The genes are TRBV28 and TRBJ2-1, with TRBD2 matching over 11 bases. Germline assignment: CDR1 MDHEN and CDR2 SYDVKM. This CDR3 has 14 residues. The V gene end was trimmed by 6 bases and the J gene end by 5 bases; junction bases not matched to a gene: 3. This CDR3 reads CASRGTSGNNEQFF. The CDR3 DNA sequence: TGTGCCAGCAGGGGGACTAGCGGAAACAATGAGCAGTTCTTC.